This T cell receptor (beta chain) appears in the sequencing data of a study of human T cells and chemical hapten exposure. On the study more broadly: Recorded diagnoses among the mostly female patients were alopecia areata, totalis or universalis.

The CDR3 spans 17 residues. CDR1 and CDR2 (germline): SGHAT, FQNNGV. Trimming took off 6 bases at V and 1 base at J, with 20 bases between the two ends. In the library, unique molecular identifiers were attached to individual cDNA molecules. Per the original data handling: Ranging from about 20,000 to 700,000, TCR counts per sample had a median value of 95,638. TCRdb processed the RACE reads anew with MiXCR; each CDR3 protein has one entry. TCRdb, rather than the study authors, made the V and J calls. Of 150,000 to 200,000 distinct CDR3 sequences listed, about 14% are singletons. At least ten counts were recorded for this clonotype. Time point noted: patch test 1, 2 weeks after DPC sensitization. Sample treatment: therapeutic diphenylcyclopropenone sensitization with weekly scalp DPC.

Sequencing used whole blood, obtained in connection with sensitization to the hapten diphenylcyclopropenone (DPC). V and J are TRBV11-2 and TRBJ2-3; D is possibly TRBD2 (5 bases). This TCR was recovered from a woman aged 25-40 years with alopecia areata. Some clones in this sample may be carry-over from other donors' samples. The DNA for the CDR3 is TGTGCCAGCAGTCAAGGGAGAGGATGGGTTGGCACAGATACGCAGTATTTT. Translating gives CASSQGRGWVGTDTQYF.